One and the same sample provided the 17 T cell receptor beta chains below, sequenced in a study of T-cell reconstitution after alpha-beta-depleted transplantation in children. A TCRbeta library incorporating unique molecular identifiers was prepared. Via MiXCR, TCRdb re-called the PCR reads, giving one row per CDR3 protein. Of some 200,000 distinct CDR3 sequences in the sample, around 9.6% were seen once. Sequenced here: PBMCs from the stem cell graft donor, sampled from the stem cell graft. Every receptor here comes from a human donor who donated a stem cell graft to a child with acute lymphoblastic leukemia.

This clonotype was seen repeatedly, ten times or more. This chain uses TRBV10-3 with TRBJ2-7; 7 bases align to TRBD2. V lost 4 bases, J lost 0 bases, and 3 bases stayed unmatched. This CDR3 contains 14 residues. Germline V gene sequence: CDR1 ENHRY, CDR2 SYGVKD. The CDR3 sequence is CAISVGTTSYEQYF. In DNA form, the CDR3 reads TGTGCCATCAGTGTGGGGACTACCTCCTACGAGCAGTACTTC.

The chain employs TRBV3-1 and TRBJ2-3, with D maybe TRBD2 (5 bases). The length of the CDR3 is 16 residues. The germline V gene encodes CDR1 LGHDT and CDR2 YNNKEL (reference sequence). Trimming shortened V by 1 base and J by 0 bases, and 11 bases separated the two germline ends. The CDR3 DNA reads TGTGCCAGCAGCCAAGTGAGCGGTTCTAGCACAGATACGCAGTATTTT. Its translation is CASSQVSGSSTDTQYF.

This clonotype has a handful of counts. The chain combines TRBV18 with TRBJ1-1, with D maybe TRBD1 (6 bases). V was pared by 3 bases and J by 6 bases, with 23 bases between. Germline-derived CDR1 and CDR2 are KGHSH and LQKENI. This CDR3 region has 17 residues. CDR3: CASSPTGSRAGFAEAFF. The CDR3 DNA reads as TGTGCCAGCTCACCGACAGGCAGCAGGGCGGGGTTCGCTGAAGCTTTCTTT.

The sample holds a few counts of this clonotype. V is TRBV29-1 and J is TRBJ2-7; TRBD1 is a possible D gene (6 bases). CDR3 length equals 15 residues. Germline-derived CDR1 and CDR2 are SQVTM and ANQGSEA. Trimming stripped 4 bases from V and 4 bases from J, with 20 bases between. The DNA for the CDR3 is TGCAGCGTTGTCCTTTCGGGGACACCCGAATACGAGCAGTACTTC. It specifies CSVVLSGTPEYEQYF.

There are many counts of this clonotype. The chain joins TRBV5-1 to TRBJ2-3; TRBD1 is a possible D gene (5 bases). This CDR3 spans 14 amino acids. The germline V gene has CDR1 SGHRS and CDR2 YFSETQ. The germline V and J ends were trimmed by 0 bases and 3 bases, with 8 bases remaining between them. The CDR3 DNA reads as TGCGCCAGCAGCTTGGCCCCAGGGACAGATACGCAGTATTTT. Its translation: CASSLAPGTDTQYF.

J is TRBJ2-1 and V is TRBV12-3 or TRBV12-4, with TRBD2 identical over 10 bases. CDR3 length: 15 amino acids. Trimming removed 1 base from V and 6 bases from J; junction bases left unmatched: 3. CDR3 nucleotide sequence: TGTGCCAGCAGTTTAGAAGCGGGGGGGGTCAATGAGCAGTTCTTC. Translated: CASSLEAGGVNEQFF.

This clonotype was seen only a few times. This chain connects TRBV27 to TRBJ2-7; 10 positions match TRBD1. Germline loops: CDR1 MNHEY, CDR2 SMNVEV (reference sequence). The J segment lost 4 bases and the V segment lost 6 bases, leaving 12 bases of the junction unmatched. The CDR3 is 16 amino acids. The CDR3 sequence is CASSPSGTGVFYEQYF. The CDR3 DNA sequence: TGTGCCAGCAGCCCCTCCGGGACAGGGGTTTTTTACGAGCAGTACTTC.

The table lists this clonotype with a few counts. The rearrangement uses TRBV11-1 and TRBJ2-2, with D perhaps TRBD1 (5 bases). V lost 3 bases and J 0 bases, leaving 26 bases between the germline ends. CDR3 length: 21 residues. Germline CDR1 is SGHAT and CDR2 is FQDESV (reference sequence). DNA of the CDR3: TGTGCCAGCAGCTTGATACTTCAGCGCAGGGCCCCCCTCGCGAACACCGGGGAGCTGTTTTTT. It is translated as CASSLILQRRAPLANTGELFF. Drawing the rest from reference TRBV11-1 and TRBJ2-2, the complete variable domain is EAEVAQSPRYKITEKSQAVAFWCDPISGHATLYWYRQILGQGPELLVQFQDESVVDDSQLPKDRFSAERLKGVDSTLKIQPAELGDSAMYLCASSLILQRRAPLANTGELFFGEGSRLTVL.

The V call is TRBV12-3 or TRBV12-4, the J call TRBJ1-1, with 10 bases aligning to TRBD1. The CDR3 totals 15 residues. The V segment lost 5 bases and the J segment 2 bases; nucleotides outside the gene matches: 5. This CDR3 is CASSRDRGINTEAFF. The CDR3 nucleotides read TGTGCCAGCAGTCGGGACAGGGGTATTAACACTGAAGCTTTCTTT.

This clonotype came up many times. The gene calls are TRBV11-2 and TRBJ2-5, with D perhaps assigned TRBD1 or TRBD2 (5 bases each). Per germline, CDR1 SGHAT and CDR2 FQNNGV. V was cut by 6 bases and J by 2 bases, with 10 bases left in between. The CDR3 sequence is 13 residues long. CDR3 sequence: CASRGESQETQYF. The CDR3 bases are TGTGCCAGCAGAGGGGAGTCGCAAGAGACCCAGTACTTC.

This clonotype has just a few counts. Because it lacks the conserved phenylalanine or tryptophan at the end, this CDR3 is likely a read error. V usage is TRBV27 and J usage is TRBJ1-3; 9 bases map to TRBD1. Trimming took 2 bases from V and 9 from J; bases not matched to a gene: 5. In germline, CDR1 is MNHEY, CDR2 SMNVEV (reference sequence). The CDR3 is 14 residues long. The CDR3 here is CASSLMGQGGTIYL. DNA of the CDR3: TGTGCCAGCAGTTTAATGGGACAGGGTGGCACCATATATCTT.

The chain employs TRBV18 and TRBJ2-3, with D possibly being TRBD2 (6 bases). Germline CDR1 and CDR2: KGHSH and LQKENI. The CDR3 loop spans 16 amino acids. With 2 bases removed from V and 1 base from J, the gap between germline ends came to 13 bases. CDR3 in DNA: TGTGCCAGCTCACCAACTGGGGAGGAAGGCACAGATACGCAGTATTTT. It yields the protein CASSPTGEEGTDTQYF.

The sample holds many counts of this clonotype. J is TRBJ2-1 and V is TRBV20-1; no reliable D call. Trimming pared 7 bases from V and 2 bases from J, leaving 12 bases between. This CDR3 comprises 13 residues. The V gene's germline CDR1 is DFQATT and CDR2 SNEGSKA (reference sequence). The DNA for the CDR3 is TGCAGTGTAATGGCTCGGGCCTACAATGAGCAGTTCTTC. It encodes CSVMARAYNEQFF.

V usage is TRBV19 and J usage is TRBJ2-2; perhaps TRBD2 as D (6 bases). The CDR3 extends over 14 amino acids. Trimming pared 7 bases from V and 4 bases from J, leaving 13 bases between. The germline V gene encodes CDR1 LNHDA and CDR2 SQIVND (reference sequence). The CDR3 protein is CASKEGRVTGELFF. DNA of the CDR3: TGTGCCAGTAAGGAGGGGCGGGTCACCGGGGAGCTGTTTTTT.

This clonotype was seen only a few times. V gene TRBV6-1 combines with J gene TRBJ2-7; TRBD1 is a possible D gene (5 bases). Per germline, CDR1 MNHNS and CDR2 SASEGT. The length of the CDR3 is 15 residues. V lost 10 bases, J lost 9 bases, and 28 bases lay in between. DNA for the CDR3: TGTGCCACCCGCCAGCCTGGCGGTGACAGCCCTGTGCAGTACTTC. It yields the protein CATRQPGGDSPVQYF.

This clonotype was seen only a few times. The gene calls are TRBV4-2 and TRBJ1-6, with 7 bases identical to TRBD1. The germline CDR1 and CDR2 sequences are LGHNA and YNFKEQ. The CDR3 has 16 amino acids. Germline trimming cut 0 bases from V and 7 bases from J; bases unmatched to any gene: 6. The CDR3 nucleotides are TGTGCCAGCAGCCAAGATCGCGGACAGGAGAATTCACCCCTCCACTTT. Amino acids: CASSQDRGQENSPLHF.

The sample holds a few counts of this clonotype. The V gene is TRBV7-8, the J gene TRBJ2-3, with TRBD2 identical over 9 bases. V dropped 0 bases and J dropped 6; count of bases not matched to a gene: 10. CDR1 and CDR2 from the germline V gene are SGHVS and FQNEAQ. The CDR3 runs to 17 residues. The CDR3 DNA is TGTGCCAGCAGCTTAGCGCTGACGAGCGGGGGGATGGATACGCAGTATTTT. The encoded protein is CASSLALTSGGMDTQYF.